The clone carrying this T cell receptor beta chain was detected a few times. Its antigen is undetermined. The data were taken from a study of cytomegalovirus exposure and HLA in healthy donors. Study observations and caveats: Through in vitro validation, a few CMV-associated chains were shown to be specific for CMV antigens. It was in a later analysis that TCR association rates were seen to vary by HLA locus, highest for DRB1 and lowest for HLA-C.

The CDR3 is made up of 13 amino acids. The germline V and J ends were trimmed by 4 bases and 5 bases, with 8 bases remaining between them. CDR1 and CDR2 (germline): MGHDK, SYGVNS. The PCR made use of 60 Vbeta and 13 Jbeta primers. Using immunoSEQ multiplex PCR, the repertoire was profiled, and TCRdb retains in-frame clones only, with some absent. Here the sample spans some 140,000 clones, around 79% being singletons. The sequence was collected from a female donor in good health and CMV-seronegative. V gene TRBV25-1 combines with J gene TRBJ1-4, with D hard to call. The sequenced sample consisted of PBMCs. CDR3 protein: CASSGPLNEKLFF. The CDR3 nucleotides read TGTGCCAGCAGTGGTCCTCTCAATGAAAAACTGTTTTTT. The full variable domain, rest sourced from reference TRBV25-1 and TRBJ1-4, is EADIYQTPRYLVIGTGKKITLECSQTMGHDKMYWYQQDPGMELHLIHYSYGVNSTEKGDLSSESTVSRIRTEHFPLTLESARPSHTSQYLCASSGPLNEKLFFGSGTQLSVL.